The clone carrying this T cell receptor beta chain appeared a single time. The junction and the germline gene differ at one end; a read error may be behind it. The sample originates from a study of blood T cells in healthy people across ages. A second PCR, run for roughly 7 to 12 cycles, used a sample-barcoded 5' primer plus a J-beta primer mix. TCRdb re-analysed the 5' RACE reads in MiXCR, keeping a single row per CDR3 protein. Of some 700,000 distinct CDR3 sequences in the sample, 40% to 45% are singletons; the top ten hold under 25%. This CDR3 comprises 16 residues. From germline, CDR1 is SSHAT and CDR2 FNYEAQ (reference sequence).

The chain links TRBV7-7 to TRBJ2-1; 12 bases agree with TRBD2. Sequenced input: blood. The TCR was taken from a woman aged 55-70 years in good health. The CDR3 DNA sequence: TGTGCTAGCAGCTTCAGCCTAGCGGGAGGGGAAAATGAGCAGTTCTTC. Amino acid sequence: CASSFSLAGGENEQFF.